This T cell receptor (beta chain) was identified during a study of blood T cell repertoires in COVID-19 (TCRdb year 2020). Turning to the overall study: Samples covering the acute and convalescent phases of COVID-19 were provided by collaborators in the United States, Italy and Spain. The prospective study material was composed of cDNA or gDNA derived from T cells, B-cell-depleted T cells, or PBMCs. Subjects who had been exposed to COVID-19, were actively infected with it, or had recovered from it provided the deeply sampled blood TCRbeta repertoires that made up the dataset. The repertoires were released in a freely available public database intended as a resource for research on the immune response to SARS-CoV-2. Samples were obtained from the ongoing ImmuneRACE study (first 160 participants) and from 1,000 to 1,500 subjects provided by 6 global collaborators. A de-identified subject ID, COVID-19 status, age in years and sex were almost always included in the sample metadata. Where available, HLA class I and class II types were obtained from metadata supplied by the sample provider rather than from assay-based typing.

TCRbeta CDR3 regions were amplified from genomic DNA using the immunoSEQ Assay, a bias-controlled multiplex PCR. The original pipeline was this. The number of nucleated cells in each sample was estimated by amplification of reference gene primers within the assay. To quantify the absolute abundance of each unique TCRbeta CDR3 rearrangement, sequence reads were collapsed and filtered. For each sample, productive Simpson clonality was calculated as the square root of Simpson's diversity index over productive rearrangements. TCRdb obtained this table from immuneACCESS and retained in-frame rearrangements with V and J assigned. These tables miss some clones; where compared with another copy, unresolved V genes account for less than half of the shortfall, and the remainder is unexplained. The V and J calls and clone size come from that table; D and trimming were worked out from the DNA. A total of approximately 40,000 clones appear in this sample, approximately 91% of them only once. The leading ten clones occupy about 2% of the sample.

Collaborating institutions collected whole blood in K2EDTA tubes following their own protocols. Collaborator samples were shipped for TCRbeta analysis as frozen whole blood, isolated PBMCs, or DNA extracted from either sample type. Details on this clone: Its antigen is unknown. Base qualities are missing; no much larger clone stands one base away.

From V the trimming removes 6 bases and from J it removes 2 bases, while the gene matches leave 19 bases of the junction unaccounted for. The germline V gene sets CDR1 to SQVTM and CDR2 to ANQGSEA. There are 18 amino acids in the CDR3, from cysteine to phenylalanine inclusive. The retained sequence is limited to the CDR3, 54 bases, with the frame set at the first base. Here is what the overall study found, with its caveats: Clinical and demographic metadata were provided uncurated, with the amount varying by source and participant.

The V and J genes are TRBV29-1 and TRBJ2-5, with 9 bases in between that match TRBD1. The specimen sequenced was peripheral blood. The receptor comes from a human donor in a cohort sampled during active COVID-19. The CDR3 corresponds to CSVALPGQGLAVQETQYF. The DNA is as follows: TGCAGCGTCGCCCTTCCGGGACAGGGCTTAGCGGTGCAAGAGACCCAGTACTTC.